These T cell receptor beta chains were read from a single sample in a study of CD8+CD57+ T cells in acquired aplastic anemia. TCRdb processed the reads anew with MiXCR; each CDR3 protein has one entry. The table has some 200,000 distinct CDR3 sequences, roughly 35% seen once. Sequenced input: sorted CD4+, CD8+, or CD8+CD57+ T cells (not recorded which) from PBMCs. These receptors were collected from a human donor in good health, serving as a control. The CDR3 runs from the conserved cysteine through the conserved F or W. The order of the fields is V gene, D gene, J gene, clone size, CDR3 DNA, CDR3 protein. A D gene is named only where the DNA matches it firmly. Rows give clone size only sometimes, using once, few, many, or a class for an expanded clone.

TRBV29-1	TRBD1	TRBJ1-2	many	TGCAGCGCCCAGACAGGGCAAGCTAACTATGGCTACACCTTC	CSAQTGQANYGYTF
TRBV11-1	TRBD1	TRBJ2-3	many	TGTGCCAGCAGCTATGGACAGGGGGAAACAGATACGCAGTATTTT	CASSYGQGETDTQYF
TRBV2	NA	TRBJ2-5	once	TGTGCCAGCGTTGGGGGCAGAACAGAGACCCAGTACTTC	CASVGGRTETQYF
TRBV5-1	NA	TRBJ1-1	many	TGCGCCAGCCAGGCCAGGATGAACACTGAAGCTTTCTTT	CASQARMNTEAFF
TRBV7-2	TRBD2	TRBJ2-1	NA	TGTGCCAGCAGTCCTAGCGGGGGGGCCAGTGAGCAGTTCTTC	CASSPSGGASEQFF
TRBV10-1	NA	TRBJ2-7	many	TGCGCCAGCAGTGCCCGGGGACCGGAGATCGACGAGCAGTACTTC	CASSARGPEIDEQYF
TRBV20-1	NA	TRBJ2-7	NA	TGCAGTGCTAGTCCTGGAGTGGGTAGCGTGTACGAGCAGTACTTC	CSASPGVGSVYEQYF
TRBV20-1	NA	TRBJ1-3	many	TGCAGTGCTAGAGACCGTCGTGTGGCGGGAAACACCATATATTTT	CSARDRRVAGNTIYF
TRBV15	NA	TRBJ2-1	many	TGTGCCACCAGCAGACAGGTCAACAATGAGCAGTTCTTC	CATSRQVNNEQFF
TRBV2	NA	TRBJ2-7	many	TGTGCCAGCAGACGAAGGACAGACTCCTACGAGCAGTACTTC	CASRRRTDSYEQYF
TRBV15	TRBD1	TRBJ1-1	NA	TGTGCCACCAGCATAGGGACAGGAGCTGAAGCTTTCTTT	CATSIGTGAEAFF
TRBV4-1	NA	TRBJ2-7	many	TGCGCCAGCAGCCAAGAAGGGGCTCCCATCCCCTACGAGCAGTACTTC	CASSQEGAPIPYEQYF
TRBV6-1	NA	TRBJ2-7	many	TGTGCCGCGGGACGTGCGGGAACCTACGAGCAGTACTTC	CAAGRAGTYEQYF
TRBV30	NA	TRBJ1-6	many	TGTGCCTGGACCTCTTGGCAGGGGATTAATTCACCCCTCCACTTT	CAWTSWQGINSPLHF
TRBV20-1	NA	TRBJ1-1	many	TGCAGTGCCCCAAAGGAGGGGAACACTGAAGCTTTCTTT	CSAPKEGNTEAFF
TRBV5-6	TRBD1	TRBJ1-2	NA	TGTGCCAGCAACACTCCAGGGGGCGCCTATGGCCACACCTTC	CASNTPGGAYGHTF
TRBV7-8	NA	TRBJ1-4	many	TGTGCCAGCAGCCCCAGGGAGGCAACTAATGAAAAACTGTTTTTT	CASSPREATNEKLFF
TRBV19	NA	TRBJ2-2	NA	TGTGCCAGTATGAACCTGCCGGGGCTCGTGGCGGGCACCGGGGAGCTGTTTTTT	CASMNLPGLVAGTGELFF
TRBV20-1	TRBD2	TRBJ2-1	many	TGCAGTGCTAGCGCTAGCGGGATGAGAGGTTACTCCTACAATGAGCAGTTCTTC	CSASASGMRGYSYNEQFF
TRBV16	NA	TRBJ2-3	many	TGTGCCAGCAGCCCCCCAAGGGACACAGATACGCAGTATTTT	CASSPPRDTDTQYF
TRBV4-1	TRBD2	TRBJ2-1	NA	TGCGCCAGCAGCCAAGGAGGACTAGCGGGACGAGGTGAGCAGTTCTTC	CASSQGGLAGRGEQFF
TRBV5-1	NA	TRBJ2-3	NA	TGCGCCAGCAGCCGCGAGGGGGGCGGTGTCACAGATACGCAGTATTTT	CASSREGGGVTDTQYF
TRBV3-1	NA	TRBJ1-1	many	TGTGCCAGCAGCTCGATGATGGACGACACTGAAGCTTTCTTT	CASSSMMDDTEAFF
TRBV5-8	TRBD1	TRBJ1-2	few	TGTGCCAGCAGCTTGTTAGGGACAGGGCAGTCTGGCTACACCTTC	CASSLLGTGQSGYTF
TRBV2	NA	TRBJ2-7	many	TGTGCCAGCAGTGATATAAAGTGGACTGTAAACCCCTGCGAGCAGTACTTC	CASSDIKWTVNPCEQYF
TRBV7-2	NA	TRBJ1-1	NA	TGTGCCAGCAGGGGTCGGGGAGAAGCTTTCTTT	CASRGRGEAFF
TRBV14	NA	TRBJ2-3	many	TGTGCCAGCAGCCAGACTAGAGGGGCCAGCACAGATACGCAGTATTTT	CASSQTRGASTDTQYF
TRBV13	TRBD2	TRBJ2-1	NA	TGTGCCAGCAGTCAAGGCGAGCGGGAGGGCTTTGAGCAGTTCTTC	CASSQGEREGFEQFF
TRBV18	TRBD2	TRBJ2-3	once	TGTGCCAGCTCACGGGGACTAGCGGGAGCTTCAGATACGCAGTATTTT	CASSRGLAGASDTQYF
TRBV7-2	TRBD1	TRBJ2-5	NA	TGTGCCAGCAGCGGAACCGCAGGGACAGGTGGGGAGACCCAGTACTTC	CASSGTAGTGGETQYF
TRBV27	NA	TRBJ1-5	few	TGTGCCAGCAGAACTGGTAGTCGCAATCAGCCCCAGCATTTT	CASRTGSRNQPQHF
TRBV11-1	NA	TRBJ2-2	NA	TGTGCCAGCAGCTTCAGTCAGGGGTGGGTCACCGGGGAGCTGTTTTTT	CASSFSQGWVTGELFF
TRBV10-3	NA	TRBJ1-2	many	TGTGCCATCAGGAGGGACACTAACTATGGCTACACCTTC	CAIRRDTNYGYTF
TRBV6-6	TRBD2	TRBJ2-1	few	TGTGCCAGCAGTTCCCCCACGGGACTAGCGGGCCGTACCTACAATGAGCAGTTCTTC	CASSSPTGLAGRTYNEQFF
TRBV20-1	NA	TRBJ1-4	many	TGCAGTGCTAGTCCGATAGACGGGACTGAAAAACTGTTTTTT	CSASPIDGTEKLFF
TRBV7-9	NA	TRBJ2-7	many	TGTGCCAGCAGCTTTTTTGCCGGCAGGGAGTACGAGCAGTACTTC	CASSFFAGREYEQYF
TRBV20-1	NA	TRBJ2-7	many	TGCAGTGCTAGACCCCTCAACCAATCCTACGAGCAGTACTTC	CSARPLNQSYEQYF
TRBV7-8	NA	TRBJ2-7	many	TGTGCCAGCAGCTTAGAAGTCAGGGTAGGCGAGCAGTACTTC	CASSLEVRVGEQYF
TRBV7-9	NA	TRBJ1-3	NA	TGTGCCAGCAGCGAACAGGGACTGGGGAACACCATATATTTT	CASSEQGLGNTIYF
TRBV24-1	NA	TRBJ2-3	NA	TGTGCCACCAGTGGCCCTGGGACTAGCACAGATACGCAGTATTTT	CATSGPGTSTDTQYF
TRBV6-1	NA	TRBJ2-6	NA	TGTGCCAGCAGCCCCCCGGCCAGCTCTGGGGCCAACGTCCTGACTTTC	CASSPPASSGANVLTF
TRBV19	NA	TRBJ1-1	many	TGTGCCAGTAGTATAGATCGTGGGGGCAGAGCTTTCTTT	CASSIDRGGRAFF
TRBV10-3	TRBD1	TRBJ1-1	medium-sized	TGTGCCATCAGCGGGACAGGGGTAACTGAAGCTTTCTTT	CAISGTGVTEAFF
TRBV20-1	TRBD1	TRBJ1-5	many	TGCAGTGCTAGAGGGGACAGGGGAAATCAGCCCCAGCATTTT	CSARGDRGNQPQHF
TRBV11-2	TRBD1	TRBJ2-5	many	TGTGCCAGCAGCTCTTACAGGGGCCAAGAGACCCAGTACTTC	CASSSYRGQETQYF
TRBV6-2/TRBV6-3	NA	TRBJ1-1	many	TGTGCCAGCAGTTACTCGAATCGGCAGCGGAACACTGAAGCTTTCTTT	CASSYSNRQRNTEAFF
TRBV5-1	TRBD1	TRBJ1-4	NA	TGCGCCAGCAGCTTGCATGCACAGGGGAATGAAAAACTGTTTTTT	CASSLHAQGNEKLFF
TRBV28	NA	TRBJ2-7	few	TGTGCCAGCAGTTCCCAACAGGGTTCGCACGAGCAGTACTTC	CASSSQQGSHEQYF
TRBV7-2	NA	TRBJ1-5	many	TGTGCCAGCAGCCCACAGGGAGGCAATCAGCCCCAGCATTTT	CASSPQGGNQPQHF
TRBV4-3	TRBD2	TRBJ2-3	NA	TGCGCCAGCAGCCTAGTACGAGCGGGGGTCACAGATACGCAGTATTTT	CASSLVRAGVTDTQYF
TRBV6-1	TRBD1	TRBJ2-2	NA	TGTGCCAGCAGCCCAGACAGGGTGAACACCGGGGAGCTGTTTTTT	CASSPDRVNTGELFF
TRBV29-1	TRBD2	TRBJ2-5	once	TGCAGCGTTGATGTGACTAGCGGGAGCCAAGAGACCCAGTACTTC	CSVDVTSGSQETQYF
TRBV19	NA	TRBJ1-3	few	TGTGCCAGTAGTCGGCAGAATGGAAACACCATATATTTT	CASSRQNGNTIYF
TRBV10-3	TRBD2	TRBJ2-6	many	TGTGCCATCAGTGAGTCGAGCGGGAAAGGGGCCAACGTCCTGACTTTC	CAISESSGKGANVLTF
TRBV6-1	NA	TRBJ1-6	once	TGTGCCAGCAGCCGACCCACAAGTTCACCCCTCCACTTT	CASSRPTSSPLHF
TRBV20-1	TRBD2	TRBJ2-3	many	TGCAGTGCTAGAGCCCCGGGACTAGCGGGGCCCACAGATACGCAGTATTTT	CSARAPGLAGPTDTQYF
TRBV6-4	TRBD1	TRBJ1-5	once	TGTGCCAGCAGCGTAGGACAGGGCCAGCCCCAGCATTTT	CASSVGQGQPQHF
TRBV20-1	TRBD1	TRBJ2-3	few	TGCAGTGCTACAAAACCGGGACAGGGTATGGAAGATACGCAGTATTTT	CSATKPGQGMEDTQYF
TRBV6-1	NA	TRBJ2-5	few	TGTGCCAGCCAGACTGGACCTTACCAAGAGACCCAGTACTTC	CASQTGPYQETQYF